These T cell receptor beta chains were read from a single sample in a study of blood T cell repertoires in COVID-19. Repertoires were generated with immunoSEQ multiplex PCR, while TCRdb's copy carries only in-frame clones and drops some. The table records approximately 250,000 clones, roughly nine tenths of them present only once. The sequencing input was peripheral blood. These receptors all come from a man in his forties or fifties with active or convalescent COVID-19. Both conserved end residues are part of each CDR3. Each record gives: J gene, V gene, D gene, clone size, CDR3 protein, CDR3 DNA. The D gene is left open where the match is weak. Where a row states a size, it is once, few, many or the class of an expanded clone; other rows omit it.

j_call: TRBJ2-2; v_call: TRBV5-1; d_call: TRBD2; clone_size: medium-sized; cdr3_aa: CASSLAGVTGELFF; cdr3_nt: TGCGCCAGCAGCTTAGCGGGAGTGACCGGGGAGCTGTTTTTT
j_call: TRBJ1-4; v_call: TRBV6-5; d_call: .; clone_size: .; cdr3_aa: CASSYDRSSNEKLFF; cdr3_nt: TGTGCCAGCAGTTACGACAGAAGCTCTAATGAAAAACTGTTTTTT
j_call: TRBJ2-1; v_call: TRBV24-1; d_call: .; clone_size: .; cdr3_aa: CATSDAGWVGGSYNEQFF; cdr3_nt: TGTGCCACCAGTGACGCGGGTTGGGTGGGGGGCTCCTACAATGAGCAGTTCTTC
j_call: TRBJ2-2; v_call: TRBV10-2; d_call: .; clone_size: .; cdr3_aa: CASRGGDGELFF; cdr3_nt: TGCGCCAGCAGAGGGGGGGACGGGGAGCTGTTTTTT
j_call: TRBJ2-1; v_call: TRBV2; d_call: TRBD2; clone_size: .; cdr3_aa: CASTLEGAGDSYNEQFF; cdr3_nt: TGTGCCAGCACCCTGGAGGGAGCGGGGGACTCCTACAATGAGCAGTTCTTC
j_call: TRBJ2-7; v_call: TRBV28; d_call: TRBD1; clone_size: .; cdr3_aa: CASSGMGQGSYEQYF; cdr3_nt: TGTGCCAGCAGTGGCATGGGACAGGGAAGCTACGAGCAGTACTTC
j_call: TRBJ2-1; v_call: TRBV5-5; d_call: TRBD2; clone_size: .; cdr3_aa: CASSGEAPSGSVSYNEQFF; cdr3_nt: TGTGCCAGCAGCGGGGAGGCGCCTAGCGGGAGTGTTTCCTACAATGAGCAGTTCTTC
j_call: TRBJ2-5; v_call: TRBV7-3; d_call: TRBD1; clone_size: .; cdr3_aa: CASSLTPDRGRETQYF; cdr3_nt: TGTGCCAGCAGCTTAACGCCCGACAGGGGGCGGGAGACCCAGTACTTC
j_call: TRBJ1-1; v_call: TRBV18; d_call: .; clone_size: .; cdr3_aa: CASSPTSGADTEAFF; cdr3_nt: TGTGCCAGCTCCCCCACAAGTGGGGCAGACACTGAAGCTTTCTTT
j_call: TRBJ2-1; v_call: TRBV9; d_call: TRBD2; clone_size: few; cdr3_aa: CASSPLAGRGDNEQFF; cdr3_nt: TGTGCCAGCAGCCCTTTAGCGGGGAGGGGTGACAATGAGCAGTTCTTC
j_call: TRBJ1-6; v_call: TRBV6-6; d_call: .; clone_size: few; cdr3_aa: CASNGGAASPLHF; cdr3_nt: TGTGCCAGCAATGGGGGGGCGGCTTCACCCCTCCACTTT
j_call: TRBJ1-5; v_call: TRBV27; d_call: .; clone_size: few; cdr3_aa: CASSLLPGGQPQHF; cdr3_nt: TGTGCCAGCAGTTTATTGCCCGGCGGACAGCCCCAGCATTTT
j_call: TRBJ2-3; v_call: TRBV29-1; d_call: TRBD2; clone_size: once; cdr3_aa: CSVLLRGSRGATDTQYF; cdr3_nt: TGCAGCGTCCTATTACGCGGGAGTAGGGGCGCCACAGATACGCAGTATTTT
j_call: TRBJ2-7; v_call: TRBV19; d_call: .; clone_size: .; cdr3_aa: CASSIRGPSYEQYF; cdr3_nt: TGTGCCAGTAGTATTAGGGGCCCCTCCTACGAGCAGTACTTC
j_call: TRBJ2-1; v_call: TRBV12-5; d_call: TRBD1; clone_size: once; cdr3_aa: CASGLDTTGVAYNEQFF; cdr3_nt: TGTGCTAGTGGTTTAGACACAACAGGGGTGGCCTACAATGAGCAGTTCTTC
j_call: TRBJ1-2; v_call: TRBV28; d_call: .; clone_size: once; cdr3_aa: CASSPLWAGGRPDGYTF; cdr3_nt: TGTGCCAGCAGTCCTCTATGGGCCGGTGGCAGACCTGATGGCTACACCTTC
j_call: TRBJ1-5; v_call: TRBV6-5; d_call: .; clone_size: .; cdr3_aa: CASSYRVNQPQHF; cdr3_nt: TGTGCCAGCAGTTACCGAGTGAATCAGCCCCAGCATTTT
j_call: TRBJ1-1; v_call: TRBV6-5; d_call: .; clone_size: .; cdr3_aa: CASSYLQTGNTEAFF; cdr3_nt: TGTGCCAGCAGTTACTTACAGACCGGGAACACTGAAGCTTTCTTT
j_call: TRBJ2-2; v_call: TRBV9; d_call: TRBD2; clone_size: .; cdr3_aa: CASSPRTSGTGELFF; cdr3_nt: TGTGCCAGCAGCCCCCGGACTAGCGGCACCGGGGAGCTGTTTTTT
j_call: TRBJ1-1; v_call: TRBV12-3/TRBV12-4; d_call: .; clone_size: .; cdr3_aa: CASSWTVNTEAFF; cdr3_nt: TGTGCCAGCAGTTGGACAGTGAACACTGAAGCTTTCTTT
j_call: TRBJ1-2; v_call: TRBV6-5; d_call: TRBD1; clone_size: .; cdr3_aa: CASSYSGQGNYGYTF; cdr3_nt: TGTGCCAGCAGTTACTCCGGACAGGGTAACTATGGCTACACCTTC
j_call: TRBJ2-2; v_call: TRBV6-2/TRBV6-3; d_call: TRBD2; clone_size: .; cdr3_aa: CASSLEPLAGVYTGELFF; cdr3_nt: TGTGCCAGCAGCTTAGAACCCTTAGCGGGAGTCTACACCGGGGAGCTGTTTTTT
j_call: TRBJ1-5; v_call: TRBV12-3/TRBV12-4; d_call: .; clone_size: .; cdr3_aa: CASSLRDQPQHF; cdr3_nt: TGTGCCAGCAGTTTGAGGGATCAGCCCCAGCATTTT
j_call: TRBJ1-2; v_call: TRBV11-3; d_call: .; clone_size: .; cdr3_aa: CASSLYRNYGYTF; cdr3_nt: TGTGCCAGCAGCTTGTACAGGAACTATGGCTACACCTTC
j_call: TRBJ2-7; v_call: TRBV24-1; d_call: TRBD2; clone_size: .; cdr3_aa: CATSDLAGYEQYF; cdr3_nt: TGTGCCACCAGTGATTTAGCGGGGTACGAGCAGTACTTC
j_call: TRBJ2-3; v_call: TRBV6-1; d_call: .; clone_size: .; cdr3_aa: CASSEARTSAADTQYF; cdr3_nt: TGTGCCAGCAGTGAAGCGAGAACATCCGCGGCAGATACGCAGTATTTT
j_call: TRBJ2-5; v_call: TRBV5-1; d_call: TRBD2; clone_size: .; cdr3_aa: CASSLWTSGEETQYF; cdr3_nt: TGCGCCAGCAGCCTTTGGACTAGCGGTGAAGAGACCCAGTACTTC
j_call: TRBJ1-4; v_call: TRBV6-6; d_call: TRBD1; clone_size: once; cdr3_aa: CASSYGGQGADEKLFF; cdr3_nt: TGTGCCAGCAGTTACGGGGGACAGGGGGCAGATGAAAAACTGTTTTTT
j_call: TRBJ2-2; v_call: TRBV7-2; d_call: .; clone_size: .; cdr3_aa: CASSLDPGSYTGELFF; cdr3_nt: TGTGCCAGCAGCTTAGATCCGGGGTCTTACACCGGGGAGCTGTTTTTT
j_call: TRBJ2-7; v_call: TRBV6-5; d_call: .; clone_size: once; cdr3_aa: CASGRGGTYEQYF; cdr3_nt: TGTGCCAGCGGCAGAGGGGGAACCTACGAGCAGTACTTC
j_call: TRBJ2-7; v_call: TRBV10-2; d_call: .; clone_size: .; cdr3_aa: CASSAGWYEQYF; cdr3_nt: TGCGCCAGCAGTGCAGGGTGGTACGAGCAGTACTTC
j_call: TRBJ2-2; v_call: TRBV7-3; d_call: TRBD1; clone_size: .; cdr3_aa: CASSFTGTGNTGELFF; cdr3_nt: TGTGCCAGCAGCTTTACCGGGACAGGGAACACCGGGGAGCTGTTTTTT
j_call: TRBJ2-1; v_call: TRBV11-2; d_call: TRBD1; clone_size: .; cdr3_aa: CASSLGQGGNEQFF; cdr3_nt: TGTGCCAGCAGCCTCGGACAGGGGGGGAATGAGCAGTTCTTC
j_call: TRBJ2-2; v_call: TRBV24-1; d_call: TRBD1; clone_size: once; cdr3_aa: CATSAGQTYTGELFF; cdr3_nt: TGTGCCACCAGTGCGGGACAGACGTACACCGGGGAGCTGTTTTTT
j_call: TRBJ1-5; v_call: TRBV9; d_call: .; clone_size: .; cdr3_aa: CASSESGIPHQPQHF; cdr3_nt: TGTGCCAGCAGCGAATCCGGGATCCCACATCAGCCCCAGCATTTT
j_call: TRBJ2-7; v_call: TRBV19; d_call: .; clone_size: .; cdr3_aa: CASSPRGISDEQYF; cdr3_nt: TGTGCCAGTAGTCCCCGGGGAATATCGGACGAGCAGTACTTC
j_call: TRBJ2-5; v_call: TRBV12-3/TRBV12-4; d_call: .; clone_size: .; cdr3_aa: CASREWGDETQYF; cdr3_nt: TGTGCCAGCAGGGAGTGGGGGGACGAGACCCAGTACTTC
j_call: TRBJ2-7; v_call: TRBV11-3; d_call: TRBD1; clone_size: once; cdr3_aa: CASSLQQGEWDEQYF; cdr3_nt: TGTGCCAGCAGCTTACAGCAGGGGGAGTGGGACGAGCAGTACTTC
j_call: TRBJ1-1; v_call: TRBV3-1/TRBV3-2; d_call: .; clone_size: .; cdr3_aa: CASSQDAAIEAFF; cdr3_nt: TGTGCCAGCAGCCAAGATGCGGCTATTGAAGCTTTCTTT
j_call: TRBJ2-1; v_call: TRBV5-4; d_call: .; clone_size: .; cdr3_aa: CASSSPQGAEQFF; cdr3_nt: TGTGCCAGCAGCTCCCCGCAGGGCGCTGAGCAGTTCTTC
j_call: TRBJ2-7; v_call: TRBV5-5; d_call: TRBD1; clone_size: .; cdr3_aa: CASSLGDSSYEQYF; cdr3_nt: TGTGCCAGCAGCTTGGGGGACAGTTCCTACGAGCAGTACTTC
j_call: TRBJ2-7; v_call: TRBV7-6; d_call: TRBD2; clone_size: .; cdr3_aa: CASSIFPLAGGSYEQYF; cdr3_nt: TGTGCCAGCAGCATTTTTCCCCTAGCGGGAGGTTCCTACGAGCAGTACTTC
j_call: TRBJ1-1; v_call: TRBV5-6; d_call: .; clone_size: .; cdr3_aa: CASSFPTAGYTEAFF; cdr3_nt: TGTGCCAGCAGCTTCCCAACAGCGGGGTACACTGAAGCTTTCTTT
j_call: TRBJ2-5; v_call: TRBV6-1; d_call: .; clone_size: .; cdr3_aa: CASSEVGQGETQYF; cdr3_nt: TGTGCCAGCAGTGAAGTGGGCCAGGGGGAGACCCAGTACTTC
j_call: TRBJ2-7; v_call: TRBV4-1; d_call: TRBD2; clone_size: .; cdr3_aa: CASSQEWTGSGTQYF; cdr3_nt: TGCGCCAGCAGCCAAGAGTGGACGGGGAGCGGGACTCAGTACTTC
j_call: TRBJ1-6; v_call: TRBV10-3; d_call: .; clone_size: once; cdr3_aa: CAIRATDVNSPLHF; cdr3_nt: TGTGCCATCAGAGCGACAGACGTTAATTCACCCCTCCACTTT
j_call: TRBJ1-1; v_call: TRBV7-6; d_call: .; clone_size: .; cdr3_aa: CASSSTPNTEAFF; cdr3_nt: TGTGCCAGCAGTTCGACACCGAACACTGAAGCTTTCTTT